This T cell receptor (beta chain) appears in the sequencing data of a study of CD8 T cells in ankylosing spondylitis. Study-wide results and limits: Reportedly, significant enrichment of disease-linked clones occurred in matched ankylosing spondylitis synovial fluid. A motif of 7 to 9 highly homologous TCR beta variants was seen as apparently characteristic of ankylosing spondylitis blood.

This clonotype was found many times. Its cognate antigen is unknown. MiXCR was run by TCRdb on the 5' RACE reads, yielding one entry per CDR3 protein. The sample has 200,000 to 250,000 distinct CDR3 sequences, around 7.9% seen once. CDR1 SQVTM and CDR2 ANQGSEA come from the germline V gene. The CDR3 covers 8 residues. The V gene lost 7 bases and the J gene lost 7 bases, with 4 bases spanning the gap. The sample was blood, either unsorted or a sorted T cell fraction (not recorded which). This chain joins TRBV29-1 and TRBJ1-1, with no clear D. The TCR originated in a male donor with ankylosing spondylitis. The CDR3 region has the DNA TGCAGCGCCGATGAAGCTTTCTTT. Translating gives CSADEAFF.